The 13 T cell receptor beta chains below all came from one sample that was sequenced in a study of shared clonotypes between healthy human individuals. Sequencing was performed with immunoSEQ multiplex PCR; in TCRdb, only in-frame clones are kept and a portion is missing. The sample consists of millions of clones, roughly 96% of them appearing once. The sequenced sample was naive CD4+ T cells sorted from blood. Subset indicated: CD45RA+ positively selected. The receptors come from a young man in good health.

This clone showed up just once. This chain uses TRBV18 with TRBJ1-3; D not certain. V shed 3 bases and J shed 2 bases, with 14 bases lying between them. The CDR3 runs 16 residues. The germline V gene has CDR1 KGHSH and CDR2 LQKENI. Here the CDR3 DNA reads TGTGCCAGCTCACCGACTCGGACTTCTACTGGAAACACCATATATTTT. This sequence encodes CASSPTRTSTGNTIYF.

The V and J genes are TRBV6-1 and TRBJ1-1, with D uncertain. The CDR3 loop spans 12 amino acids. Germline CDR1 and CDR2: MNHNS and SASEGT. Trimming removed 4 bases at V and 8 bases at J, with 11 bases between. CDR3 protein: CASSASRPEAFF. The CDR3 DNA follows: TGTGCCAGCAGTGCCTCGCGCCCCGAAGCTTTCTTT.

This rearrangement joins TRBV2 to TRBJ1-1; a weak D match, TRBD1 (5 bases). Germline lookup yields CDR1 SNHLY and CDR2 FYNNEI. Trimming took off 6 bases at V and 1 base at J, with 12 bases between the two ends. CDR3 length: 14 amino acids. The CDR3 sequence is CASRAGPANTEAFF. CDR3 in DNA: TGTGCCAGCAGGGCGGGACCGGCGAACACTGAAGCTTTCTTT.

This clone was counted once. V and J are TRBV9 and TRBJ1-5; 10 bases map to TRBD1. J was trimmed by 6 bases and V by 3 bases; bases with no gene match: 3. Germline V gene lookup returns CDR1 SGDLS and CDR2 YYNGEE. The CDR3 is 14 amino acids. CDR3 loop: CASSEGQGSQPQHF. As DNA, the CDR3 is TGTGCCAGCAGCGAGGGACAGGGGTCTCAGCCCCAGCATTTT.

This sequence joins TRBV15 and TRBJ2-7, with 7 bases matching TRBD1. This CDR3 has 13 residues. CDR1 and CDR2 from the germline V gene are LNHNV and YYDKDF (reference sequence). V dropped 4 bases and J dropped 7; count of bases not matched to a gene: 7. The CDR3, as DNA: TGTGCCACCAGCAACATACAGGGGTGGGAGCAGTACTTC. It yields the protein CATSNIQGWEQYF.

The V and J genes are TRBV2 and TRBJ1-5; 9 bases agree with TRBD1. V dropped 9 bases and J dropped 2; count of bases not matched to a gene: 5. Germline CDR1 SNHLY, CDR2 FYNNEI. The CDR3 is 14 amino acids. The CDR3 DNA follows: TGTGCCAGTAGGGACAGGGACGGCAATCAGCCCCAGCATTTT. Amino acids: CASRDRDGNQPQHF.

The chain combines TRBV18 with TRBJ2-1, with D maybe TRBD1 (6 bases). The germline gives CDR1 KGHSH, CDR2 LQKENI. CDR3 length: 18 residues. V shed 4 bases and J shed 0 bases, with 19 bases lying between them. CDR3 in DNA: TGTGCCAGCTCACTCACCTCAGCCCAGGGGAGCTCCTACAATGAGCAGTTCTTC. This encodes CASSLTSAQGSSYNEQFF.

V gene TRBV2 combines with J gene TRBJ2-3; D is perhaps TRBD2 (5 bases). This CDR3 region has 15 residues. Germline CDR1 is SNHLY and CDR2 is FYNNEI. The ends were cut back, 10 bases at V and 3 bases at J, with 20 bases in the middle. CDR3 bases: TGTGCCACTAGGCCCCACAGCGGACCTACAGATACGCAGTATTTT. Translating gives CATRPHSGPTDTQYF.

This chain connects TRBV5-4 to TRBJ2-5; 9 bases agree with TRBD2. CDR3 length: 14 amino acids. Trimming at V came to 6 bases and at J to 2 bases, leaving 5 bases not matched to a gene. Germline values: CDR1 SGHNT, CDR2 YYREEE (reference sequence). CDR3 amino acids: CASTSGLAQETQYF. The CDR3 DNA is TGTGCCAGCACCTCCGGACTAGCGCAAGAGACCCAGTACTTC.

This chain connects TRBV5-4 to TRBJ2-7; no firm D call. The germline V and J ends were trimmed by 0 bases and 4 bases, with 8 bases remaining between them. In germline, CDR1 is SGHNT, CDR2 YYREEE (reference sequence). This CDR3 contains 13 residues. CDR3: CASSLDPLYEQYF. In DNA, the CDR3 is TGTGCCAGCAGCTTGGACCCTTTATACGAGCAGTACTTC.

This chain links TRBV19 with TRBJ1-6, with a tentative D call TRBD1 (6 bases). The CDR3 runs to 16 residues. Germline values: CDR1 LNHDA, CDR2 SQIVND (reference sequence). V was cut by 6 bases and J by 1 base, with 13 bases left in between. The CDR3 is CASREQQGSYNSPLHF. The CDR3 nucleotides read TGTGCCAGTAGGGAACAACAGGGATCCTATAATTCACCCCTCCACTTT. Based on the CDR3 plus reference TRBV19 and TRBJ1-6, the full variable domain is DGGITQSPKYLFRKEGQNVTLSCEQNLNHDAMYWYRQDPGQGLRLIYYSQIVNDFQKGDIAEGYSVSREKKESFPLTVTSAQKNPTAFYLCASREQQGSYNSPLHFGNGTRLTVT.

This clone appeared many times. At the DNA level, this CDR3 is encoded by other sequences in the same sample as well. The V call is TRBV30, the J call TRBJ2-7; either TRBD1 or TRBD2 may fit D (5 bases each). The CDR3 has 12 residues. V lost 8 bases and J lost 3, with 14 bases in between. Germline values: CDR1 GTSNPN, CDR2 SVGIG (reference sequence). The CDR3 protein is CAGIRGDYEQYF. The CDR3 bases are TGTGCCGGGATAAGAGGGGACTACGAGCAGTACTTC.

CDR3 loop: CASSYAGDSGNTIYF. DNA for the CDR3: TGCGCCAGCAGCTACGCAGGGGACTCTGGAAACACCATATATTTT. V gene TRBV5-1 combines with J gene TRBJ1-3, with TRBD1 as a possible D gene (6 bases). The CDR3 spans 15 residues. Germline CDR1 reads SGHRS; CDR2 reads YFSETQ. V was pared by 3 bases and J by 0 bases, with 10 bases between.